The present T cell receptor (beta chain) was sequenced within a study of Ad26.COV2.S vaccination and SARS-CoV-2 variants. Trimming took 0 bases from V and 5 from J, leaving 8 bases between them. CDR3 length: 13 amino acids. Germline CDR1 reads LGHNA; CDR2 reads YSLEER. This clone was picked up one time. Sequencing used immunoSEQ multiplex PCR; TCRdb keeps in-frame clones, though not all of them. Of around 370,000 clones detected, about 91% appear once; the ten largest clones hold about 3.9%. The sequence derives from a human donor who had recovered from COVID-19. Sequencing was performed on peripheral blood, taken after recovery from COVID-19. This sequence joins TRBV4-3 and TRBJ2-7; no definite D call. CDR3 bases: TGCGCCAGCAGCCAAGAGGCGACCCACGAGCAGTACTTC. Translated, it gives CASSQEATHEQYF.